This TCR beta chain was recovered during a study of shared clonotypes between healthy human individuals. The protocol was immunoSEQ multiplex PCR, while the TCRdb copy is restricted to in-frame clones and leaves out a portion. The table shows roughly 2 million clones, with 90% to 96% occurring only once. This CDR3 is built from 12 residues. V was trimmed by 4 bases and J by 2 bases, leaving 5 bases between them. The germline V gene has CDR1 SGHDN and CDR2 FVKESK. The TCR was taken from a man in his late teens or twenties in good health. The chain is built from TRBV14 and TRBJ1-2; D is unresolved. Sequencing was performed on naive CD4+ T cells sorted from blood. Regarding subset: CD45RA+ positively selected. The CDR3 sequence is CASSPQNYGYTF. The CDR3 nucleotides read TGTGCCAGCAGCCCACAGAACTATGGCTACACCTTC.